The sequence of this T cell receptor (beta chain) was determined in a study of blood T cell repertoires in COVID-19. Whole-study context: COVID-19 samples from acute and convalescent phases originated in the United States, Italy and Spain. Sample material is recorded as cDNA or gDNA derived from T cells, B-cell-depleted T cells, or PBMCs.

Authors' methods: It was from reference gene primer amplification that nucleated cell counts were estimated. The assay was immunoSEQ multiplex PCR, and TCRdb's table has in-frame clones only and misses some. V, J and clone size were drawn from that table, and D and trimming were deduced from the DNA. Of 86,000 or so clones listed, about nine tenths were seen once; the top ten hold 1.5% to 2%. Germline lookup yields CDR1 SEHNR and CDR2 FQNEAQ (reference sequence). V shed 5 bases and J 5 bases; nucleotides not matched to a gene: 17. The CDR3 runs 18 residues. V usage is TRBV7-9 and J usage is TRBJ2-2; TRBD1 aligns across 7 bases. The sequence was obtained from a woman in her fifties or sixties in a cohort sampled during active COVID-19. The material sequenced was peripheral blood. The CDR3: CASSPLFGRTGETGELFF. The CDR3 region has the DNA TGTGCCAGCAGCCCACTCTTTGGCCGGACAGGTGAAACCGGGGAGCTGTTTTTT.